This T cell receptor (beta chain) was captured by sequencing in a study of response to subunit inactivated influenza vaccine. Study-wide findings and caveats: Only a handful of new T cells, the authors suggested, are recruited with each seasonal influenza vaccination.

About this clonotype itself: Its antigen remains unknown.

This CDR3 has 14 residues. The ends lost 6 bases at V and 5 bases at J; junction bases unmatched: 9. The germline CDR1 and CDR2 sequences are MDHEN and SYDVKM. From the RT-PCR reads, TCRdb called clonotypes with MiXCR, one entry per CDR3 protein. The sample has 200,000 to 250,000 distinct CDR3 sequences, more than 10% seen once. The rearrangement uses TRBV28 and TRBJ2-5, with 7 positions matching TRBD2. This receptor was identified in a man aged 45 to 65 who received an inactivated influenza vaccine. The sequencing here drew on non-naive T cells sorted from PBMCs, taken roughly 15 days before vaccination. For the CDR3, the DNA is TGTGCCAGCAGAGGGCGGGAGAGGAGTGAGACCCAGTACTTC. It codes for CASRGRERSETQYF.